Below, 8 T cell receptor beta chains from the same sample are listed, as sequenced in a study of blood T cell repertoires in COVID-19. Clones were read by immunoSEQ multiplex PCR, and TCRdb kept only the in-frame ones, dropping some. Of 250,000 to 300,000 clones in the sample, around four fifths were seen once. The sequencing sample was made of PBMCs or T cells enriched from blood (not recorded which). The source is a man in his thirties or forties with acute COVID-19.

The CDR3 loop is CASSPQRDNGYTF. In DNA form, the CDR3 reads TGTGCCAGCAGCCCCCAGAGGGATAACGGCTACACCTTC. V is TRBV11-2 and J is TRBJ1-2; D not certain. The CDR3 spans 13 residues. Trimming pared 5 bases from V and 8 bases from J, leaving 15 bases between. The germline CDR1 and CDR2 sequences are SGHAT and FQNNGV.

The rearrangement uses TRBV24-1 and TRBJ1-6; D gene uncertain. Trimming pared 4 bases from V and 10 bases from J, leaving 7 bases between. Germline assignment: CDR1 KGHDR and CDR2 SFDVKD. CDR3 length: 12 residues. The CDR3 loop reads CATSDGVSPLHF. The DNA of the CDR3 is TGTGCCACCAGTGACGGGGTCTCACCCCTCCACTTT.

The table lists this clone with a few counts. CDR3 nucleotide sequence: TGTGCCAGCAGCTCGAGGACAGGGCGGAATTCACCCCTCCACTTT. This gives the protein CASSSRTGRNSPLHF. This chain uses TRBV6-2 or TRBV6-3 with TRBJ1-6; 8 nucleotides match TRBD1. Germline V gene sequence: CDR1 MNHEY, CDR2 SVGEGT. Trimming at V came to 6 bases and at J to 7 bases, leaving 8 bases not matched to a gene. The CDR3 sequence is 15 residues long.

The chain uses TRBV11-3 and TRBJ2-1; 13 bases are a match to TRBD2. The length of the CDR3 is 16 residues. Germline assignment: CDR1 SGHNT and CDR2 YENEEA. After removal of 4 bases from V and 7 bases from J, the junction contained 7 bases not matched to a gene. The CDR3 DNA follows: TGTGCCAGCAGCTCCTGGACTAGCGGGAGTCAGAATGAGCAGTTCTTC. Its translation: CASSSWTSGSQNEQFF.

The gene calls are TRBV29-1 and TRBJ2-1; 7 bases map to TRBD2. CDR3 length equals 13 residues. Germline-derived CDR1 and CDR2 are SQVTM and ANQGSEA. V lost 6 bases to trimming and J lost 6 bases; unmatched junction nucleotides: 8. The CDR3 bases are TGCAGCGTGGGAGAAGGGAGGGGCAATGAGCAGTTCTTC. Translating it yields CSVGEGRGNEQFF.

This chain's CDR3 is CASSRYRGADTQYF. The CDR3 bases are TGTGCCAGCAGCCGATACAGGGGCGCAGATACGCAGTATTTT. This sequence joins TRBV14 and TRBJ2-3; 7 nucleotides match TRBD1. V dropped 4 bases and J dropped 4; count of bases not matched to a gene: 5. Per the germline V gene, CDR1 is SGHDN and CDR2 is FVKESK. There are 14 residues in the CDR3.

This chain joins TRBV5-1 and TRBJ1-6; D may be TRBD1 (6 bases). The germline V gene encodes CDR1 SGHRS and CDR2 YFSETQ. Trimming stripped 4 bases from V and 5 bases from J, with 19 bases between. The length of the CDR3 is 17 residues. For the CDR3, the DNA is TGCGCCAGCAGCACACAGGGCCCTACTAACGATAATTCACCCCTCCACTTT. It yields the protein CASSTQGPTNDNSPLHF.

The chain is built from TRBV5-5 and TRBJ1-2; a possible D gene is TRBD1 (5 bases). Germline V lookup: CDR1 SGHKS, CDR2 YYEKEE (reference sequence). The V end lost 5 bases, the J end lost 0 bases, and 14 bases lay between the germline ends. The CDR3 runs to 15 residues. The DNA for the CDR3 is TGTGCCAGCAGTCAGCTCGACAGAGCTAACTATGGCTACACCTTC. Its protein product is CASSQLDRANYGYTF.